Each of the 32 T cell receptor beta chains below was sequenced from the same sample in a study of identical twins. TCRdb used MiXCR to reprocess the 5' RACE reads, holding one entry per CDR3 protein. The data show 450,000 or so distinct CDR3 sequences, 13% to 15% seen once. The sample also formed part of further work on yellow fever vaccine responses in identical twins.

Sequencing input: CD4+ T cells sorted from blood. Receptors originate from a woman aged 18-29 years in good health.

In DNA, the CDR3 is TGTGCCAGCAGCTTAGCACACGCGACTAATGAAAAACTGTTTTTT. Amino acid sequence: CASSLAHATNEKLFF. The V and J genes are TRBV7-9 and TRBJ1-4; no clear D. V was clipped by 0 bases and J by 2 bases, with 7 bases between them. CDR3 length equals 15 residues. The germline CDR1 and CDR2 sequences are SEHNR and FQNEAQ (reference sequence).

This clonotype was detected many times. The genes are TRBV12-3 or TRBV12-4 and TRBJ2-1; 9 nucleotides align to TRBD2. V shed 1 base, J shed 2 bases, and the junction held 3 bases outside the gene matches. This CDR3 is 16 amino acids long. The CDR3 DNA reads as TGTGCCAGCAGTTTAGTAGCGGGAGTCACCTACAATGAGCAGTTCTTC. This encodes CASSLVAGVTYNEQFF.

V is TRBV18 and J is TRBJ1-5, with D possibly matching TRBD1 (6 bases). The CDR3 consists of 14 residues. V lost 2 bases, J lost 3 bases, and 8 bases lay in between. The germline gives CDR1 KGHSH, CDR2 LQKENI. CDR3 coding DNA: TGTGCCAGCTCACCAGGGGGCTTCAATCAGCCCCAGCATTTT. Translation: CASSPGGFNQPQHF.

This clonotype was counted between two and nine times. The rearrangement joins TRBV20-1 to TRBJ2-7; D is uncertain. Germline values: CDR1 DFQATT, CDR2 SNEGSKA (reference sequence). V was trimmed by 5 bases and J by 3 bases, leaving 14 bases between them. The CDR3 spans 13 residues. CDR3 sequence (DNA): TGCAGTGCTGTCCAGGTCGCTTACTACGAGCAGTACTTC. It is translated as CSAVQVAYYEQYF.

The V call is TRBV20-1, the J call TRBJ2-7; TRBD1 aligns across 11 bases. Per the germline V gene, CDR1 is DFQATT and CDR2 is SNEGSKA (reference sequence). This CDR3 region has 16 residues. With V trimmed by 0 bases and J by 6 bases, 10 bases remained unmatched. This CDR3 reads CSARDIRTGGLFEQYF. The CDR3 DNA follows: TGCAGTGCTAGAGATATCAGGACAGGGGGCCTTTTCGAGCAGTACTTC.

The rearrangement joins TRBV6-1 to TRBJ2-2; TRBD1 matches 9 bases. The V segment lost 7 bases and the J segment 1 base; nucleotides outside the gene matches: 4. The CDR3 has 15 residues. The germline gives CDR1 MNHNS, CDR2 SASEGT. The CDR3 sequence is CASIPGQGNTGELFF. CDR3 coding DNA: TGTGCCAGCATTCCGGGACAGGGGAACACCGGGGAGCTGTTTTTT.

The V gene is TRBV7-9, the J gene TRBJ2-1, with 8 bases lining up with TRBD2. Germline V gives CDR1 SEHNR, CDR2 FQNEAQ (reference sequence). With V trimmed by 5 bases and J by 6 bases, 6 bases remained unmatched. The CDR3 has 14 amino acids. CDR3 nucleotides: TGTGCCAGCAGCCAAGCGGGAGTCTTCAATGAGCAGTTCTTC. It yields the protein CASSQAGVFNEQFF.

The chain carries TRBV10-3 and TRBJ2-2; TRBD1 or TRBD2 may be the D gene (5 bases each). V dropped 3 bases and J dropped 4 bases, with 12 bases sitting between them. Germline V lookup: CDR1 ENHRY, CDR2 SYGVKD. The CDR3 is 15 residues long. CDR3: CAISDQGDGTGELFF. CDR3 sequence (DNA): TGTGCCATCAGTGACCAAGGGGACGGCACCGGGGAGCTGTTTTTT.

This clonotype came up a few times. The CDR3 is CASSISGVNTGELFF. CDR3 nucleotides: TGCGCCAGCAGCATATCAGGGGTGAACACCGGGGAGCTGTTTTTT. V is TRBV5-1 and J is TRBJ2-2, with D possibly being TRBD1 (6 bases). V was pared by 4 bases and J by 1 base, with 11 bases between. The CDR3 loop spans 15 amino acids. The germline V gene has CDR1 SGHRS and CDR2 YFSETQ. Full variable domain (outside the CDR3, taken from reference TRBV5-1 and TRBJ2-2): KAGVTQTPRYLIKTRGQQVTLSCSPISGHRSVSWYQQTPGQGLQFLFEYFSETQRNKGNFPGRFSGRQFSNSRSEMNVSTLELGDSALYLCASSISGVNTGELFFGEGSRLTVL.

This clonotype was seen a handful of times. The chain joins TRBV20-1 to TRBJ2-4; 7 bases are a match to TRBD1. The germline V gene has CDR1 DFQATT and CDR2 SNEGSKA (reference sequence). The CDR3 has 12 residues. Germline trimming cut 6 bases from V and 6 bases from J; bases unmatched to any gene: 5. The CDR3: CSAIRQGNIQYF. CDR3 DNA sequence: TGCAGTGCCATTCGACAGGGAAACATTCAGTACTTC.

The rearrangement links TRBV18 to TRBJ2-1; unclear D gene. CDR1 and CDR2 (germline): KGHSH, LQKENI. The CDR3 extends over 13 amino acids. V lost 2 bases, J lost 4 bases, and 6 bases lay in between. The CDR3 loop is CASSPSRYNEQFF. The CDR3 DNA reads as TGTGCCAGCTCACCAAGCAGGTACAATGAGCAGTTCTTC.

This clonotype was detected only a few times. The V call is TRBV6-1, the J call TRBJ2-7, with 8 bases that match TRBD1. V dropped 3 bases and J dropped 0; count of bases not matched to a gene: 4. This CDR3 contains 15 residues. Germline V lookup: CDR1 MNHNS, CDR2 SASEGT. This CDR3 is CASSDAGTGSYEQYF. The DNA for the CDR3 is TGTGCCAGCAGTGACGCCGGGACAGGCTCCTACGAGCAGTACTTC.

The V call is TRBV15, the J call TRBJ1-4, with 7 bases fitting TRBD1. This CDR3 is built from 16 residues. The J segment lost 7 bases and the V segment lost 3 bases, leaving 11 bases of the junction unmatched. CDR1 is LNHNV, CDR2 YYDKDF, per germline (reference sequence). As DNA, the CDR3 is TGTGCCACCAGCAGTTTGGGAGGGGCAGGGGGTGAAAAACTGTTTTTT. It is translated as CATSSLGGAGGEKLFF. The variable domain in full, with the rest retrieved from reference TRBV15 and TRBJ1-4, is DAMVIQNPRYQVTQFGKPVTLSCSQTLNHNVMYWYQQKSSQAPKLLFHYYDKDFNNEADTPDNFQSRRPNTSFCFLDIRSPGLGDTAMYLCATSSLGGAGGEKLFFGSGTQLSVL.

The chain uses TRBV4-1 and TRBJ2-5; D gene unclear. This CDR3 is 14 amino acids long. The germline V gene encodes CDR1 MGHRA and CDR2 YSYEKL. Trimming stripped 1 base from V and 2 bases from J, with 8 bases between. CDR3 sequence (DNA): TGCGCCAGCAGCCAAGGGGCCTCACAAGAGACCCAGTACTTC. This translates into CASSQGASQETQYF.

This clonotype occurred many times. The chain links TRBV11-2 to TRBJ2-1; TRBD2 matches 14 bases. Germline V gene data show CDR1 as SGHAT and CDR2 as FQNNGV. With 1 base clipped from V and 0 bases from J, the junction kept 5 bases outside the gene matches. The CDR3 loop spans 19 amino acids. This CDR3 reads CASSLVRGLAGASYNEQFF. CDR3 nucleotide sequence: TGTGCCAGCAGCTTAGTAAGGGGACTAGCGGGAGCCTCCTACAATGAGCAGTTCTTC.

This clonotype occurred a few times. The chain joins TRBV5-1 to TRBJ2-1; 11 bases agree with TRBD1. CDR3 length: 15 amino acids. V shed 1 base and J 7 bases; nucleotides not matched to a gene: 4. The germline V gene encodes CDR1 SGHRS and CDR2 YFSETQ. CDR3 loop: CASSLRTGGENEQFF. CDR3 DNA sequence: TGCGCCAGCAGCTTGCGGACAGGGGGCGAGAATGAGCAGTTCTTC.

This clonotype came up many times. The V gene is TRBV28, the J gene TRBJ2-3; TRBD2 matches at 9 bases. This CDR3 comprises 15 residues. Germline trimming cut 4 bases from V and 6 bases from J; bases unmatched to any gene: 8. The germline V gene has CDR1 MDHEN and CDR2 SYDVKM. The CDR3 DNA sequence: TGTGCCAGCAGTTGGGCGGGAGGGCGGTCGGATACGCAGTATTTT. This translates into CASSWAGGRSDTQYF.

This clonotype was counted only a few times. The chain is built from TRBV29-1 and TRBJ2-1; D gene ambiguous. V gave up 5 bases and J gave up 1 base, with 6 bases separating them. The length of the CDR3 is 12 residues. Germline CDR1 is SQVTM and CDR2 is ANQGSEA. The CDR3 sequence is CSVRPSYNEQFF. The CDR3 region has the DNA TGCAGCGTTCGTCCTTCCTACAATGAGCAGTTCTTC.

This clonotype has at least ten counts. The CDR3 nucleotides are TGTGCCAGCAGTTTAGGGAACCAGGGGAACTACGAGCAGTACTTC. Amino acid sequence: CASSLGNQGNYEQYF. The chain carries TRBV12-3 or TRBV12-4 and TRBJ2-7, with D perhaps TRBD1 (6 bases). This CDR3 is built from 15 residues. V was pared by 1 base and J by 3 bases, with 13 bases between.

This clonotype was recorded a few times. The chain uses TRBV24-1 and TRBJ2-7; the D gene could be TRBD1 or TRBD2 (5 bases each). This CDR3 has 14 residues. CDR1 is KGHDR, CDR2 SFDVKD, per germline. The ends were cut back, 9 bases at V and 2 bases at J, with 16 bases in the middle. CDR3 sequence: CATRIGTAAYEQYF. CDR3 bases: TGTGCCACCCGAATAGGGACGGCGGCCTACGAGCAGTACTTC.

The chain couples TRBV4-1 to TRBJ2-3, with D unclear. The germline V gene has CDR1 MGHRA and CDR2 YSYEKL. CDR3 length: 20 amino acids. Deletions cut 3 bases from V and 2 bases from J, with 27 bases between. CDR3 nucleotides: TGCGCCAGCAGCCATGCATCCCCAATAACGGCGGCTGCCTCCACAGATACGCAGTATTTT. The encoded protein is CASSHASPITAAASTDTQYF.

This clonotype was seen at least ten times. The CDR3 region is CASSLGLAGVNEQFF. The CDR3 nucleotides read TGTGCCAGCAGCTTAGGACTAGCGGGAGTCAATGAGCAGTTCTTC. The V and J genes are TRBV7-2 and TRBJ2-1; 12 bases are a match to TRBD2. The germline V gene has CDR1 SGHTA and CDR2 FQGNSA. This CDR3 has 15 amino acids. V lost 1 base and J lost 6; bases outside the gene matches: 1.

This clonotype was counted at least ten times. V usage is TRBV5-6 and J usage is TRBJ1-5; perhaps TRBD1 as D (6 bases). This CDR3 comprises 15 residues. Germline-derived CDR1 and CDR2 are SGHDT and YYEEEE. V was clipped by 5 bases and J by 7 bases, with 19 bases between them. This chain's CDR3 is CASSKIRGTRQPQHF. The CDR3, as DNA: TGTGCCAGCAGTAAGATCAGGGGTACTAGACAGCCCCAGCATTTT.

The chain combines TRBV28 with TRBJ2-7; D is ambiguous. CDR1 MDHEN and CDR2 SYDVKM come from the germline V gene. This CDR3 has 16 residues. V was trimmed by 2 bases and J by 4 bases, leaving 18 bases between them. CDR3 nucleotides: TGTGCCAGCAGTTTAATGACTCGGCGGAGAAAATACGAGCAGTACTTC. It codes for CASSLMTRRRKYEQYF.

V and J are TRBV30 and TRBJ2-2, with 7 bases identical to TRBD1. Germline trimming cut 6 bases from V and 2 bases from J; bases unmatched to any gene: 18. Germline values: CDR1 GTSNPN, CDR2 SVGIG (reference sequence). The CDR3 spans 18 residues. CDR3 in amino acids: CACPFRDSVNRNTGELFF. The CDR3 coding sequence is TGTGCCTGTCCGTTCAGGGACAGCGTTAATAGAAACACCGGGGAGCTGTTTTTT.

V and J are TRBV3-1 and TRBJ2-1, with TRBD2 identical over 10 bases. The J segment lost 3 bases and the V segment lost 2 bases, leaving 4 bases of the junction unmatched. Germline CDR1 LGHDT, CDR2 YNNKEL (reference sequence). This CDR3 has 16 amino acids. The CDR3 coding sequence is TGTGCCAGCAGCCAAACCAGCGGGGGGGTCTACAATGAGCAGTTCTTC. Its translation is CASSQTSGGVYNEQFF.

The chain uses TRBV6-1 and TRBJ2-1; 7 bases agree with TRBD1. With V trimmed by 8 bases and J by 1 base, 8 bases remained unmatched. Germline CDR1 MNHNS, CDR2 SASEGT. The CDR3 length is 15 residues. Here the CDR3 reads CASLNRGRSYNEQFF. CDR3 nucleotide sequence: TGTGCCAGCTTAAACAGGGGCAGGTCCTACAATGAGCAGTTCTTC.

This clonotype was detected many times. CDR3 DNA: TGTGCCAGCAGTTTAGTAACAGGCTCTGAGCAGTTCTTC. This gives the protein CASSLVTGSEQFF. V is TRBV12-3 or TRBV12-4 and J is TRBJ2-1, with a weak D call TRBD1 (5 bases). Trimming removed 1 base at V and 9 bases at J, with 10 bases between. CDR3 size: 13 residues.

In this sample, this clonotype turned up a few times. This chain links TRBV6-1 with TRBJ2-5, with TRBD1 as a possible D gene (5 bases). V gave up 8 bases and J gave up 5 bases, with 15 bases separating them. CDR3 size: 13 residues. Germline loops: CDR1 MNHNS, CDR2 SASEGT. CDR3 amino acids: CASWQGRGETQYF. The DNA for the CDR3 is TGTGCCAGCTGGCAGGGAAGGGGCGAGACCCAGTACTTC.

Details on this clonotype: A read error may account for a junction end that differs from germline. This chain's CDR3 is CAGSLITPRWYEQYF. CDR3 nucleotides: TGTGCCGGCAGTTTAATTACACCCCGGTGGTACGAGCAGTACTTC. V is TRBV28 and J is TRBJ2-7; D is unresolved. Per the germline V gene, CDR1 is MDHEN and CDR2 is SYDVKM. The length of the CDR3 is 15 residues.

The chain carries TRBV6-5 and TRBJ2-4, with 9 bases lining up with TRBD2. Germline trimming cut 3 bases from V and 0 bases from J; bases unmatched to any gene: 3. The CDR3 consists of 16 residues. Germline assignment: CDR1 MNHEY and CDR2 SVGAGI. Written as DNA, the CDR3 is TGTGCCAGCAGTTATAGCGGGGGATTAGCCAAAAACATTCAGTACTTC. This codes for CASSYSGGLAKNIQYF.

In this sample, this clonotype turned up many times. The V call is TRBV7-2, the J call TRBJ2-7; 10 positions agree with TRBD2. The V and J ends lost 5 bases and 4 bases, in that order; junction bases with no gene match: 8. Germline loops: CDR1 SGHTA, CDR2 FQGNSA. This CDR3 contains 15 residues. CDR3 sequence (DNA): TGTGCCAGCAGCGTAGGACTAGCGGTTCCATACGAGCAGTACTTC. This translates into CASSVGLAVPYEQYF.